This TCR beta chain is from a study of T cells in Graves' hyperthyroidism and ophthalmopathy. Amplified TCR beta CDR3 regions came from RNA transcripts. The TCR CDR3 first-round RT-PCR relied on the HTBI primer set. Using its own MiXCR run on the multiplex PCR reads, TCRdb lists one record per CDR3 protein. The sample holds 450,000 to 500,000 distinct CDR3 sequences, around a fifth seen once. This clonotype was recorded at least ten times. The germline V gene has CDR1 SGHTA and CDR2 FQGNSA. J was trimmed by 2 bases and V by 1 base; bases with no gene match: 0. This CDR3 spans 16 amino acids. The chain is built from TRBV7-2 and TRBJ2-5; 14 bases fit TRBD2. The sequenced material came from blood. This TCR came from a woman in her 70s with Graves' ophthalmopathy. The CDR3 loop is CASSLGLAGGQETQYF. CDR3 nucleotide sequence: TGTGCCAGCAGCTTAGGACTAGCGGGAGGGCAAGAGACCCAGTACTTC. The full variable domain, with the rest looked up from reference TRBV7-2 and TRBJ2-5, is GAGVSQSPSNKVTEKGKDVELRCDPISGHTALYWYRQSLGQGLEFLIYFQGNSAPDKSGLPSDRFSAERTGGSVSTLTIQRTQQEDSAVYLCASSLGLAGGQETQYFGPGTRLLVL.